These 14 T cell receptor beta chains share one sample of origin, sequenced in a study of T-cell reconstitution after alpha-beta-depleted transplantation in children. The TCRbeta library incorporated unique molecular identifiers. TCRdb re-analysed the PCR reads in MiXCR, keeping a single row per CDR3 protein. This table holds around 140,000 distinct CDR3 sequences, about 8.8% found once. This sample comprised PBMCs, mostly from graft donor cells, obtained 180 days after TCRalphabeta/CD19-depleted stem cell transplant. The source of these receptors is a female patient aged 2 to 10 who had a stem cell transplant for congenital amegakaryocytic thrombocytopenia, so the T cells may come from the graft donor.

This clonotype came up many times. V is TRBV3-1 and J is TRBJ2-2; D ambiguous. Germline CDR1 LGHDT, CDR2 YNNKEL (reference sequence). The CDR3 covers 13 residues. The V end was cut by 4 bases, the J end by 3 bases, with 6 bases between. The CDR3 protein is CASSPRHTGELFF. CDR3 in DNA: TGTGCCAGCAGCCCCAGGCACACCGGGGAGCTGTTTTTT.

The chain employs TRBV20-1 and TRBJ1-2, with 7 bases that match TRBD1. This CDR3 region has 12 residues. In germline, CDR1 is DFQATT, CDR2 SNEGSKA (reference sequence). The trim removed 6 bases at V and 5 bases at J, leaving 6 bases unmatched. CDR3 DNA: TGCAGTGCCGAGCCCAGGGGGTATGGCTACACCTTC. Translating gives CSAEPRGYGYTF.

The CDR3 DNA sequence: TGTGCCAGCAAACGTTCACATCAGCCCCAGCATTTT. Translating gives CASKRSHQPQHF. The chain employs TRBV28 and TRBJ1-5; D is undetermined. Trimming cost V 7 bases and J 5 bases, with 9 bases left between them. From germline, CDR1 is MDHEN and CDR2 SYDVKM. The CDR3 is 12 amino acids. Full variable domain (remainder filled in from reference TRBV28 and TRBJ1-5): DVKVTQSSRYLVKRTGEKVFLECVQDMDHENMFWYRQDPGLGLRLIYFSYDVKMKEKGDIPEGYSVSREKKERFSLILESASTNQTSMYLCASKRSHQPQHFGDGTRLSIL.

This clonotype came up many times. The chain has TRBV28 and TRBJ1-1, with TRBD1 as a possible D gene (5 bases). Between the trimmed V and J ends, which lost 10 bases and 0 bases, there was a span of 12 bases. Germline V lookup: CDR1 MDHEN, CDR2 SYDVKM. The CDR3 extends over 13 amino acids. CDR3 in DNA: TGTGCCATCCTGGACAAAATGAACACTGAAGCTTTCTTT. Translated: CAILDKMNTEAFF.

This clonotype was detected many times. The V call is TRBV28, the J call TRBJ2-7; D is unresolved. CDR3 length: 13 amino acids. Trimming stripped 2 bases from V and 0 bases from J, with 5 bases between. CDR1 MDHEN and CDR2 SYDVKM come from the germline V gene. CDR3 protein: CASSLESSYEQYF. CDR3 nucleotide sequence: TGTGCCAGCAGTTTAGAAAGCTCCTACGAGCAGTACTTC.

This clonotype showed up many times. J is TRBJ1-1 and V is TRBV7-9, with D hard to call. The CDR3 spans 15 residues. The germline gives CDR1 SEHNR, CDR2 FQNEAQ (reference sequence). The germline V and J ends were trimmed by 3 bases and 1 base, with 12 bases remaining between them. Written as DNA, the CDR3 is TGTGCCAGCAGCTTTGGCGCGGGAGGGAACACTGAAGCTTTCTTT. Protein sequence: CASSFGAGGNTEAFF.

This clonotype has a single count. The chain uses TRBV28 and TRBJ2-7; D is tentatively TRBD1 or TRBD2 (5 bases each). In germline, CDR1 is MDHEN, CDR2 SYDVKM. V lost 10 bases to trimming and J lost 3 bases, with 19 bases between them. The CDR3 runs 14 residues. The CDR3 DNA sequence: TGTGCCATGGGCCCCGGGACCCCCTGCTACGAGCAGTACTTC. Protein: CAMGPGTPCYEQYF.

The table lists this clonotype with many counts. V gene TRBV3-1 combines with J gene TRBJ2-1; D call uncertain. This CDR3 has 15 residues. Germline V lookup: CDR1 LGHDT, CDR2 YNNKEL (reference sequence). With 2 bases removed from V and 2 bases from J, the gap between germline ends came to 10 bases. CDR3 amino acids: CASSQKGSAYNEQFF. Here the CDR3 DNA reads TGTGCCAGCAGCCAAAAGGGTTCCGCCTACAATGAGCAGTTCTTC.

Ten or more counts support this clonotype. This chain uses TRBV20-1 with TRBJ1-5, with D perhaps TRBD1 (5 bases). V was cut by 5 bases and J by 4 bases, with 15 bases left in between. CDR3 size: 14 residues. CDR1 and CDR2 from the germline V gene are DFQATT and SNEGSKA (reference sequence). This CDR3 reads CSARQGPKNQPQHF. DNA of the CDR3: TGCAGTGCTCGCCAGGGCCCCAAGAATCAGCCCCAGCATTTT.

Turning to this clonotype: A single base separates this from a much larger clone, so it may be a read error. The chain uses TRBV10-3 and TRBJ1-6, with D unresolved. Germline-derived CDR1 and CDR2 are ENHRY and SYGVKD. Trimming took 7 bases from V and 9 from J, leaving 10 bases between them. This CDR3 region has 12 residues. The DNA of the CDR3 is TGTGCCATCACTGATGGGAGTTCACCCCTCCACTTT. This gives the protein CAITDGSSPLHF.

The V call is TRBV3-1, the J call TRBJ1-6, with D perhaps TRBD1 (5 bases). The CDR3 spans 16 residues. Germline V lookup: CDR1 LGHDT, CDR2 YNNKEL (reference sequence). Trimming stripped 0 bases from V and 5 bases from J, with 11 bases between. CDR3 in DNA: TGTGCCAGCAGCCAAGAGTTCAGGGCCGATAATTCACCCCTCCACTTT. Translating it yields CASSQEFRADNSPLHF.

The V and J genes are TRBV21-1 and TRBJ2-1; whether TRBD2, the table's D call, matches the DNA was not checked. TRBV21-1 is classified as a pseudogene. The CDR3 spans 17 residues. The CDR3 DNA is TGTGCCAGCATGAGACTAGCGGGATCCAGCTCCTACAATGAGCAGTTCTTC. This translates into CASMRLAGSSSYNEQFF.

The chain has TRBV4-2 and TRBJ2-7; no clear D gene. The CDR3 spans 14 residues. The V end lost 10 bases, the J end lost 0 bases, and 16 bases lay between the germline ends. Germline lookup yields CDR1 LGHNA and CDR2 YNFKEQ. CDR3 region: CAIGPGLLSYEQYF. DNA for the CDR3: TGTGCCATCGGCCCCGGGCTCCTCTCCTACGAGCAGTACTTC.

This clonotype was counted many times. This chain connects TRBV29-1 to TRBJ2-7, with 8 bases lining up with TRBD2. This CDR3 is built from 16 residues. V shed 0 bases, J shed 3 bases, and the junction held 10 bases outside the gene matches. CDR1 SQVTM and CDR2 ANQGSEA come from the germline V gene. DNA for the CDR3: TGCAGCGTTGAAGAGGGGGGACTAGGGGTACACTACGAGCAGTACTTC. Translation gives CSVEEGGLGVHYEQYF.